A single sample is the source of the 29 T cell receptor beta chains below, sequenced in a study of control samples from healthy donors and cancer patients. The data were produced by immunoSEQ multiplex PCR, yet TCRdb's version contains in-frame clones alone and is incomplete. The repertoire holds about 41,000 clones, around 94% seen once, with 20% to 30% in the top ten. Sequencing was done on a sample of blood. The receptor source for this set is a man between 60 and 75 years old in good health.

The chain combines TRBV2 with TRBJ2-7; TRBD1 matches at 9 bases. The V and J ends lost 6 bases and 3 bases, in that order; junction bases with no gene match: 12. The CDR3 is made up of 16 amino acids. Germline lookup yields CDR1 SNHLY and CDR2 FYNNEI. The CDR3 spells CASSPTPRQGVYEQYF. Here the CDR3 DNA reads TGTGCCAGCAGCCCAACACCCAGACAGGGGGTCTACGAGCAGTACTTC. Drawing the rest from reference TRBV2 and TRBJ2-7, the complete variable domain is EPEVTQTPSHQVTQMGQEVILRCVPISNHLYFYWYRQILGQKVEFLVSFYNNEISEKSEIFDDQFSVERPDGSNFTLKIRSTKLEDSAMYFCASSPTPRQGVYEQYFGPGTRLTVT.

This clone has a handful of counts. At one boundary the junction diverges from the germline segment, which might be a read error. The rearrangement joins TRBV7-7 to TRBJ2-3, with D hard to call. Germline V lookup: CDR1 SSHAT, CDR2 FNYEAQ (reference sequence). The CDR3 totals 15 residues. In DNA, the CDR3 is TGTGCTAGCAGCTTAGGTTCTACTAGCACAGATACGCAGTATTTT. This codes for CASSLGSTSTDTQYF.

This chain uses TRBV5-1 with TRBJ2-2; D not resolved. The CDR3 loop spans 12 amino acids. V lost 10 bases and J 7 bases, leaving 14 bases between the germline ends. CDR1 and CDR2 (germline): SGHRS, YFSETQ. CDR3 bases: TGCGCCTCCAGGTCGGTGGGCGGGGAGCTGTTTTTT. It encodes CASRSVGGELFF.

The rearrangement uses TRBV5-6 and TRBJ2-2, with D perhaps matching TRBD2 (5 bases). This CDR3 comprises 14 residues. The V end lost 0 bases, the J end lost 5 bases, and 8 bases lay between the germline ends. Germline CDR1 reads SGHDT; CDR2 reads YYEEEE. CDR3 in DNA: TGTGCCAGCAGCTTGGGACCGGGAACCGGGGAGCTGTTTTTT. Amino acids: CASSLGPGTGELFF.

The rearrangement links TRBV6-1 to TRBJ2-1; 10 bases map to TRBD2. Trimming at V came to 2 bases and at J to 7 bases, leaving 5 bases not matched to a gene. The germline CDR1 and CDR2 sequences are MNHNS and SASEGT. The CDR3 is 15 amino acids. CDR3 residues: CASSEWLAGVNEQFF. The CDR3 nucleotides read TGTGCCAGCAGTGAATGGCTAGCGGGAGTTAATGAGCAGTTCTTC.

This chain links TRBV6-2 or TRBV6-3 with TRBJ2-1, with D hard to call. V was trimmed by 0 bases and J by 3 bases, leaving 9 bases between them. CDR1 MNHEY and CDR2 SVGEGT come from the germline V gene. The CDR3 spans 15 residues. The CDR3 is CASSYSGSFYNEQFF. The DNA of the CDR3 is TGTGCCAGCAGTTACTCGGGAAGCTTCTACAATGAGCAGTTCTTC.

V gene TRBV2 combines with J gene TRBJ1-1; D ambiguous. Germline V gene data show CDR1 as SNHLY and CDR2 as FYNNEI. V shed 7 bases and J shed 1 base, with 16 bases lying between them. CDR3 length: 15 residues. DNA for the CDR3: TGTGCCAGCAAGGCAGGCCACCAAAGGAACACTGAAGCTTTCTTT. Its translation: CASKAGHQRNTEAFF. The complete variable domain, with remaining parts taken from reference TRBV2 and TRBJ1-1, reads EPEVTQTPSHQVTQMGQEVILRCVPISNHLYFYWYRQILGQKVEFLVSFYNNEISEKSEIFDDQFSVERPDGSNFTLKIRSTKLEDSAMYFCASKAGHQRNTEAFFGQGTRLTVV.

The rearrangement uses TRBV19 and TRBJ1-5; D gene uncertain. CDR3 length equals 15 residues. V was cut by 3 bases and J by 0 bases, with 9 bases left in between. Germline CDR1 is LNHDA and CDR2 is SQIVND (reference sequence). CDR3 protein: CASSMGSYSNQPQHF. The CDR3 DNA reads as TGTGCCAGTAGTATGGGGTCCTATAGCAATCAGCCCCAGCATTTT.

This rearrangement joins TRBV14 to TRBJ1-5; possibly TRBD1 for D (5 bases). V was cut by 4 bases and J by 4 bases, with 11 bases left in between. This CDR3 is built from 14 residues. In germline, CDR1 is SGHDN, CDR2 FVKESK. In nucleotides, the CDR3 is TGTGCCAGCAGCCCCCATCGGGGGAATCAGCCCCAGCATTTT. This gives the protein CASSPHRGNQPQHF.

In nucleotides, the CDR3 is TGCGCCAGCAGCCTTGGACCCGGAAACACCATATATTTT. Translating gives CASSLGPGNTIYF. The chain has TRBV5-1 and TRBJ1-3; D not resolved. CDR1 is SGHRS, CDR2 YFSETQ, per germline. The CDR3 is made up of 13 amino acids. V was cut by 4 bases and J by 4 bases, with 9 bases left in between.

The rearrangement links TRBV27 to TRBJ1-1; D is possibly TRBD1 (5 bases). The V end lost 4 bases, the J end lost 4 bases, and 10 bases lay between the germline ends. This CDR3 region has 13 residues. In germline, CDR1 is MNHEY, CDR2 SMNVEV (reference sequence). CDR3 sequence: CASSSIRVTEAFF. DNA of the CDR3: TGTGCCAGCAGTTCCATCAGGGTCACTGAAGCTTTCTTT.

This clone was recorded once. V is TRBV6-1 and J is TRBJ2-2; D call uncertain. The CDR3 runs 13 residues. The germline V and J ends were trimmed by 2 bases and 6 bases, with 7 bases remaining between them. The V gene's germline CDR1 is MNHNS and CDR2 SASEGT. The DNA of the CDR3 is TGTGCCAGCAGTGAAAATGTTCCCGGGGAGCTGTTTTTT. Its protein product is CASSENVPGELFF.

The chain links TRBV15 to TRBJ1-1, with D possibly being TRBD1 (6 bases). Germline CDR1 reads LNHNV; CDR2 reads YYDKDF (reference sequence). The V and J ends lost 1 base and 8 bases respectively, with 11 bases between them. The CDR3 is 13 amino acids. CDR3 region: CATSRVGGLEAFF. Here the CDR3 DNA reads TGTGCCACCAGCAGAGTTGGGGGCCTAGAAGCTTTCTTT.

This chain links TRBV11-3 with TRBJ2-1; D tentatively reads TRBD1 or TRBD2 (6 bases each). Trimming took off 5 bases at V and 6 bases at J, with 20 bases between the two ends. Germline lookup yields CDR1 SGHNT and CDR2 YENEEA. The CDR3 sequence is 16 residues long. The chain's CDR3 is CASSNPTGATSNEQFF. In DNA, the CDR3 is TGTGCCAGCAGCAACCCCACGGGGGCGACAAGCAATGAGCAGTTCTTC.

A note on this clone: Other DNA sequences in this specimen translate into the identical CDR3. The chain uses TRBV11-3 and TRBJ2-7; D not resolved. V was trimmed by 1 base and J by 1 base, leaving 2 bases between them. The CDR3 is 12 residues long. Germline V CDR1 and CDR2: SGHNT, YENEEA. The CDR3 sequence: CASSLASYEQYF. Here the CDR3 DNA reads TGTGCCAGCAGCTTAGCTTCCTACGAGCAGTACTTC.

The rearrangement links TRBV6-1 to TRBJ1-1, with TRBD1 matching 10 bases. After removal of 9 bases from V and 7 bases from J, the junction contained 8 bases not matched to a gene. This CDR3 contains 13 residues. Per the germline V gene, CDR1 is MNHNS and CDR2 is SASEGT. The CDR3 reads CASRWTGGDEAFF. In DNA, the CDR3 is TGTGCCAGTCGCTGGACAGGGGGTGATGAAGCTTTCTTT.

The genes are TRBV9 and TRBJ2-7; TRBD1 matches at 7 bases. Germline CDR1 and CDR2: SGDLS and YYNGEE. Losses at the gene ends were 3 bases for V and 4 bases for J; bases not matched to a gene: 10. This CDR3 has 15 amino acids. The CDR3 protein is CASSETGTMGYEQYF. CDR3 bases: TGTGCCAGCAGCGAGACAGGGACCATGGGGTACGAGCAGTACTTC.

The chain is built from TRBV24-1 and TRBJ2-1, with 8 bases fitting TRBD2. The ends lost 3 bases at V and 2 bases at J; junction bases unmatched: 5. CDR1 is KGHDR, CDR2 SFDVKD, per germline. There are 16 residues in the CDR3. Here the CDR3 reads CATSDPLAGPYNEQFF. The CDR3 nucleotides read TGTGCCACCAGTGATCCTTTAGCGGGACCCTACAATGAGCAGTTCTTC.

The chain is built from TRBV6-4 and TRBJ2-1, with D unclear. In germline, CDR1 is MRHNA, CDR2 SNTAGT. The CDR3 is 14 residues long. Trimming cost V 8 bases and J 8 bases, with 19 bases left between them. The CDR3 DNA sequence: TGTGCCAGCGCCCCCGCGATAGGTGGGGATGAGCAGTTCTTC. It specifies CASAPAIGGDEQFF.

CDR3 in amino acids: CASSLDLGYNQPQHF. The CDR3 DNA follows: TGTGCCAGCAGCTTAGACCTGGGCTACAATCAGCCCCAGCATTTT. The V call is TRBV7-8, the J call TRBJ1-5; D unresolved. Looked up from germline, CDR1 is SGHVS and CDR2 is FQNEAQ. V was shortened by 1 base and J by 3 bases, with 10 bases between the two germline ends. The CDR3 loop spans 15 amino acids.

CDR3 loop: CASRLGRTTGELFF. DNA for the CDR3: TGTGCCAGCAGGCTAGGGCGGACCACCGGGGAGCTGTTTTTT. The chain has TRBV2 and TRBJ2-2; D gene unclear. V shed 6 bases and J shed 4 bases, with 12 bases lying between them. This CDR3 contains 14 residues. The germline V gene encodes CDR1 SNHLY and CDR2 FYNNEI.

A single count supports this clone. This chain uses TRBV15 with TRBJ1-5, with D hard to call. The CDR3 has 14 amino acids. Germline CDR1 and CDR2: LNHNV and YYDKDF (reference sequence). The V end was cut by 0 bases, the J end by 4 bases, with 7 bases between. CDR3 protein: CATSRDIGNQPQHF. The CDR3 DNA reads as TGTGCCACCAGCAGAGATATAGGGAATCAGCCCCAGCATTTT.

The chain links TRBV7-3 to TRBJ2-1; unclear D gene. There are 15 residues in the CDR3. Trimming removed 2 bases at V and 3 bases at J, with 11 bases between. Germline V gene sequence: CDR1 SGHTA, CDR2 FQGTGA. The CDR3 nucleotides read TGTGCCAGCAGCTTACTCCAGGTAGTCTACAATGAGCAGTTCTTC. This encodes CASSLLQVVYNEQFF. The complete variable domain, with remaining parts taken from reference TRBV7-3 and TRBJ2-1, reads GAGVSQTPSNKVTEKGKYVELRCDPISGHTALYWYRQSLGQGPEFLIYFQGTGAADDSGLPNDRFFAVRPEGSVSTLKIQRTERGDSAVYLCASSLLQVVYNEQFFGPGTRLTVL.

The V and J genes are TRBV5-8 and TRBJ2-3; D is undetermined. Trimming stripped 6 bases from V and 4 bases from J, with 0 bases between. The CDR3 consists of 9 residues. Germline V lookup: CDR1 SGHTS, CDR2 YDEGEE. DNA for the CDR3: TGTGCCAGCACAGATACGCAGTATTTT. Translation gives CASTDTQYF.

J is TRBJ1-2 and V is TRBV29-1; D is undetermined. With 7 bases removed from V and 4 bases from J, the gap between germline ends came to 19 bases. From germline, CDR1 is SQVTM and CDR2 ANQGSEA. The CDR3 extends over 14 amino acids. The CDR3 reads CSAKTLGLLYGYTF. The CDR3 coding sequence is TGCAGCGCCAAGACGCTTGGGCTTCTCTATGGCTACACCTTC.

This clone is a singleton in its sample. The genes are TRBV7-8 and TRBJ2-1; 8 bases line up with TRBD2. Germline assignment: CDR1 SGHVS and CDR2 FQNEAQ. The V segment lost 5 bases and the J segment 5 bases; nucleotides outside the gene matches: 8. The CDR3 contains 15 residues. Here the CDR3 DNA reads TGTGCCAGCAGCCCCCTGGGACTAGGGAACAATGAGCAGTTCTTC. This sequence encodes CASSPLGLGNNEQFF.

This chain links TRBV28 with TRBJ1-5, with D hard to call. The CDR3 spans 12 residues. V lost 3 bases, J lost 3 bases, and 3 bases lay in between. Germline CDR1 reads MDHEN; CDR2 reads SYDVKM. CDR3 sequence reads: CASSFDNQPQHF. The CDR3 DNA sequence: TGTGCCAGCAGTTTTGACAATCAGCCCCAGCATTTT.

The rearrangement links TRBV5-1 to TRBJ1-1; D is uncertain. Trimming removed 3 bases at V and 4 bases at J, with 13 bases between. Germline V gene sequence: CDR1 SGHRS, CDR2 YFSETQ. The CDR3 length is 14 residues. DNA of the CDR3: TGCGCCAGCAGCTCTGGAGGTGGCGGCACTGAAGCTTTCTTT. Protein product: CASSSGGGGTEAFF.

Written as DNA, the CDR3 is TGTGCCTGGAGACGCAGCCAAGAGACCCAGTACTTC. Protein product: CAWRRSQETQYF. This chain uses TRBV30 with TRBJ2-5, with no clear D. Germline CDR1 GTSNPN, CDR2 SVGIG (reference sequence). There are 12 residues in the CDR3. V shed 3 bases and J shed 1 base, with 6 bases lying between them.